Below are 14 T cell receptor beta chains sequenced from a single sample in a study of Graves' ophthalmopathy and Graves' hyperthyroidism. RNA served as the template for amplifying TCR beta CDR3 regions. First-round RT-PCR used HTBI primers; second-round multiplex PCR followed. TCRdb redid the calling of the multiplex PCR reads with MiXCR, one entry per CDR3 protein. Of around 1,200,000 distinct CDR3 sequences listed, less than 45% were seen once; the top ten hold roughly 11%. The sequenced sample was peripheral blood or thyroid tissue (not recorded which). All receptors come from an adult man with Graves' hyperthyroidism.

This clonotype was observed a handful of times. The gene calls are TRBV9 and TRBJ1-1; D unresolved. Trimming took off 0 bases at V and 4 bases at J, with 10 bases between the two ends. The CDR3 has 14 amino acids. From germline, CDR1 is SGDLS and CDR2 YYNGEE. The CDR3 region is CASSVVPDSTEAFF. Written as DNA, the CDR3 is TGTGCCAGCAGCGTAGTGCCAGATTCCACTGAAGCTTTCTTT.

This chain connects TRBV29-1 to TRBJ2-3, with 14 positions matching TRBD2. The CDR3 sequence is 15 residues long. Germline V gives CDR1 SQVTM, CDR2 ANQGSEA. J was trimmed by 4 bases and V by 4 bases; bases with no gene match: 4. The CDR3 DNA sequence: TGCAGCGTTGTCCGACTAGCGGGAGGGGCAGATACGCAGTATTTT. Translating gives CSVVRLAGGADTQYF.

This clonotype has at least ten counts. The DNA of the CDR3 is TGTGCCAGCAGCCCGCGGACTAGCGGGAGAGAGCAGTACTTC. Protein: CASSPRTSGREQYF. The chain is built from TRBV7-9 and TRBJ2-7; 13 bases align to TRBD2. Looked up from germline, CDR1 is SEHNR and CDR2 is FQNEAQ (reference sequence). V gave up 5 bases and J gave up 7 bases; unmatched junction bases: 5. The CDR3 is 14 amino acids.

The chain combines TRBV25-1 with TRBJ1-5, with TRBD1 as a possible D gene (6 bases). Trimming removed 10 bases at V and 0 bases at J, with 13 bases between. Germline V gene data show CDR1 as MGHDK and CDR2 as SYGVNS. The CDR3 contains 14 residues. The CDR3: CANRAPYSNQPQHF. In nucleotides, the CDR3 is TGTGCCAACAGGGCCCCGTATAGCAATCAGCCCCAGCATTTT.

This clonotype was counted ten times or more. CDR3: CSARDASASSYEQYF. CDR3 bases: TGCAGTGCTAGAGATGCAAGCGCGAGCTCCTACGAGCAGTACTTC. The rearrangement uses TRBV20-1 and TRBJ2-7; the D is unclear. CDR3 length equals 15 residues. The germline gives CDR1 DFQATT, CDR2 SNEGSKA (reference sequence). Trimming pared 0 bases from V and 0 bases from J, leaving 12 bases between.

A note on this clonotype: A read error is likely, as this CDR3 ends without the conserved phenylalanine or tryptophan. The chain carries TRBV9 and TRBJ2-7, with 9 bases that match TRBD1. The ends lost 0 bases at V and 6 bases at J; junction bases unmatched: 4. CDR1 and CDR2 from the germline V gene are SGDLS and YYNGEE. The CDR3 has 14 residues. CDR3 nucleotide sequence: TGTGCCAGCAGCGTAGTGGGACAGGGTGCCGAGCAGTACTCC. This sequence encodes CASSVVGQGAEQYS.

The sample holds many counts of this clonotype. The rearrangement links TRBV2 to TRBJ1-1; D is unclear. Trimming pared 3 bases from V and 5 bases from J, leaving 10 bases between. This CDR3 region has 13 residues. Germline V gene sequence: CDR1 SNHLY, CDR2 FYNNEI. The CDR3 DNA is TGTGCCAGCAGTGACAGTAGAGGGACTGAAGCTTTCTTT. Translated, it gives CASSDSRGTEAFF.

This chain joins TRBV6-5 and TRBJ2-7; D is unclear. In germline, CDR1 is MNHEY, CDR2 SVGAGI. The V and J ends lost 6 bases and 6 bases respectively, with 9 bases between them. CDR3 length equals 11 residues. The DNA for the CDR3 is TGTGCCAGCAGCTCAGACGTCGAGCAGTACTTC. Translation: CASSSDVEQYF.

This clonotype occurred many times. The V and J genes are TRBV29-1 and TRBJ2-7; 8 nucleotides match TRBD1. The CDR3 is 13 amino acids. Germline V gives CDR1 SQVTM, CDR2 ANQGSEA. The J segment lost 11 bases and the V segment lost 7 bases, leaving 16 bases of the junction unmatched. In nucleotides, the CDR3 is TGCAGCGGTGCAGGGACAGGACCATCCGGGAAGTACTTC. Translated, it gives CSGAGTGPSGKYF.

This clonotype was detected only a few times. The gene calls are TRBV3-1 and TRBJ1-2; D gene uncertain. This CDR3 comprises 13 residues. Trimming pared 0 bases from V and 8 bases from J, leaving 10 bases between. Germline CDR1 and CDR2: LGHDT and YNNKEL (reference sequence). The CDR3: CASSQESGRGYTF. As DNA, the CDR3 is TGTGCCAGCAGCCAAGAATCAGGAAGGGGCTACACCTTC.

This clonotype was detected many times. The rearrangement links TRBV12-3 or TRBV12-4 to TRBJ2-7, with 12 positions matching TRBD2. Losses at the gene ends were 6 bases for V and 2 bases for J; bases not matched to a gene: 8. This CDR3 region has 16 residues. The CDR3 nucleotides read TGTGCCAGCAGCCAAGCTCGACTAGCGGGAGCCTACGAGCAGTACTTC. This sequence encodes CASSQARLAGAYEQYF.

The chain is built from TRBV5-1 and TRBJ1-2, with D unresolved. Trimming removed 2 bases from V and 4 bases from J, with 15 bases in between. Germline values: CDR1 SGHRS, CDR2 YFSETQ. This CDR3 has 15 amino acids. DNA for the CDR3: TGCGCCAGCAGCTTAACTTGGGCAGCCTTCTATGGCTACACCTTC. It specifies CASSLTWAAFYGYTF. Full variable domain (remainder filled in from reference TRBV5-1 and TRBJ1-2): KAGVTQTPRYLIKTRGQQVTLSCSPISGHRSVSWYQQTPGQGLQFLFEYFSETQRNKGNFPGRFSGRQFSNSRSEMNVSTLELGDSALYLCASSLTWAAFYGYTFGSGTRLTVV.

The chain combines TRBV6-2 or TRBV6-3 with TRBJ2-7; D unclear. This CDR3 is 14 amino acids long. V lost 6 bases and J 0 bases, leaving 12 bases between the germline ends. Germline CDR1 and CDR2: MNHEY and SVGEGT. This CDR3 reads CASSAPSSSYEQYF. The CDR3 DNA sequence: TGTGCCAGCAGCGCTCCAAGTAGCTCCTACGAGCAGTACTTC.

The table lists this clonotype with many counts. The V and J genes are TRBV5-1 and TRBJ2-6; the D is unclear. The V and J ends lost 4 bases and 1 base respectively, with 12 bases between them. Germline V lookup: CDR1 SGHRS, CDR2 YFSETQ. The CDR3 extends over 16 amino acids. This CDR3 reads CASSRRTESGANVLTF. Here the CDR3 DNA reads TGCGCCAGCAGCAGACGGACGGAATCTGGGGCCAACGTCCTGACTTTC.